This T cell receptor beta chain was obtained from a study of T cell responses to AZD1222 COVID-19 vaccine. General study points: White British ancestry dominated among donors, who included more females, and clonal diversity was possibly underestimated. Distributed over spike, vaccine-associated CD4 TCRs predominated at 160-218 and 743-854. Sampling captured repertoires only after the peak T cell response. Compared with day 0, the breadth and depth of the Spike-specific TCR repertoire rose significantly after two doses of AZD1222.

Concerning this clone itself: Its antigen remains unidentified.

Measured with immunoSEQ multiplex PCR; TCRdb has only the in-frame clones, and not every one. This sample carries about 190,000 clones, 80% to 95% of them seen once, and the ten largest clones take 1% to 1.5%. The V end lost 2 bases, the J end lost 5 bases, and 16 bases lay between the germline ends. The CDR3 spans 16 residues. CDR1 and CDR2 (germline): MNHNS, SASEGT. The V call is TRBV6-1, the J call TRBJ1-5; no definite D call. The input for sequencing was peripheral blood, taken on day 0 of AZD1222 vaccination. The source of this sequence is an adult in good health. The CDR3 is CASSETPPPEHQPQHF. In DNA, the CDR3 is TGTGCCAGCAGTGAAACCCCGCCACCGGAACATCAGCCCCAGCATTTT.